A selection of T cell receptor beta chains follows, all from one sample in a study of cytotoxic CD8 clonotypes in ibrutinib-treated CLL. Using immunoSEQ multiplex PCR, the repertoire was profiled, and TCRdb retains in-frame clones only, with some absent. The sample holds over 70,000 clones, roughly 86% seen once. The material sequenced was PBMCs, taken before ibrutinib treatment. Receptors were obtained from a human donor with chronic lymphocytic leukemia. CDR3s include the opening cysteine and the closing phenylalanine or tryptophan. A D gene is named only where the DNA matches it firmly. The listing skips clone size in some rows; elsewhere it reads once, few, many or a size class.

v_call: TRBV5-5
d_call: .
j_call: TRBJ2-7
clone_size: few
cdr3_nt: TGTGCCAGCAGCTTGGCGGGTTGGCGGGACCCGACCAGGGAGCAGTACTTC
cdr3_aa: CASSLAGWRDPTREQYF

v_call: TRBV11-3
d_call: TRBD2
j_call: TRBJ2-3
clone_size: .
cdr3_nt: TGTGCCAGCAGCTTAGGGAAACTAGCGGGAGGAGATACGCAGTATTTT
cdr3_aa: CASSLGKLAGGDTQYF

v_call: TRBV27
d_call: TRBD2
j_call: TRBJ2-7
clone_size: .
cdr3_nt: TGTGCCAGCAGCCGAGCGACTAGCGGGTACGAGCAGTACTTC
cdr3_aa: CASSRATSGYEQYF

v_call: TRBV7-2
d_call: .
j_call: TRBJ2-2
clone_size: many
cdr3_nt: TGTGCCAGCAGCTTAAATCCGAACACCGGGGAGCTGTTTTTT
cdr3_aa: CASSLNPNTGELFF

v_call: TRBV19
d_call: TRBD1
j_call: TRBJ1-2
clone_size: .
cdr3_nt: TGTGCCAGTTCACGAGGGCAGGGGGTGTCCGGCTACACCTTC
cdr3_aa: CASSRGQGVSGYTF

v_call: TRBV9
d_call: .
j_call: TRBJ2-7
clone_size: .
cdr3_nt: TGTGCCAGCAGCGTAGTTCCTGGGCACTACGAGCAGTACTTC
cdr3_aa: CASSVVPGHYEQYF

v_call: TRBV6-5
d_call: .
j_call: TRBJ1-2
clone_size: once
cdr3_nt: TGTGCCAGCAGCATGACCCCCACGGGGGGCTACACCTTC
cdr3_aa: CASSMTPTGGYTF

v_call: TRBV7-2
d_call: .
j_call: TRBJ1-4
clone_size: .
cdr3_nt: TGTGCCAGCAGCTTAGACAGGGTGGGGGAAAAACTGTTTTTT
cdr3_aa: CASSLDRVGEKLFF

v_call: TRBV2
d_call: TRBD2
j_call: TRBJ2-1
clone_size: .
cdr3_nt: TGTGCCAGCACCCCACCACAGCTAGCGGGAGTACGGAATGAGCAGTTCTTC
cdr3_aa: CASTPPQLAGVRNEQFF

v_call: TRBV6-4
d_call: .
j_call: TRBJ1-1
clone_size: .
cdr3_nt: TGTGCCAGCAGGGATGAGGGTTGGGGGACTGAAGCTTTCTTT
cdr3_aa: CASRDEGWGTEAFF

v_call: TRBV2
d_call: TRBD1
j_call: TRBJ1-1
clone_size: .
cdr3_nt: TGTGCCAGCAGTGGAGGGACAGGGGGTGTGGTCGGAGGGAACTCTGAAGCTTTCTTT
cdr3_aa: CASSGGTGGVVGGNSEAFF

v_call: TRBV6-5
d_call: TRBD2
j_call: TRBJ2-1
clone_size: .
cdr3_nt: TGTGCCAGCATGAGACTAGCGGGCCTTACGCAGTTCTTC
cdr3_aa: CASMRLAGLTQFF

v_call: TRBV19
d_call: .
j_call: TRBJ1-1
clone_size: .
cdr3_nt: TGTGCCAGTAGCCCGCGTAGGGGGGGGCGGCGTAGCACTGAAGCTTTCTTT
cdr3_aa: CASSPRRGGRRSTEAFF

v_call: TRBV11-3
d_call: .
j_call: TRBJ1-2
clone_size: .
cdr3_nt: TGTGCCAGCAGCCTAGATGGGACGGAACTTAACTATGGCTACACCTTC
cdr3_aa: CASSLDGTELNYGYTF

v_call: TRBV29-1
d_call: TRBD1
j_call: TRBJ2-5
clone_size: .
cdr3_nt: TGCAGCGTCCTCAGGGGGCGAAATCAAGAGACCCAGTACTTC
cdr3_aa: CSVLRGRNQETQYF

v_call: TRBV6-1
d_call: .
j_call: TRBJ2-7
clone_size: .
cdr3_nt: TGTGCCAGCAGTGAAGCAGGGGGTTCCTACGAGCAGTACTTC
cdr3_aa: CASSEAGGSYEQYF

v_call: TRBV9
d_call: .
j_call: TRBJ2-4
clone_size: .
cdr3_nt: TGTGCCAGCAGCGTAGCCTCTGGACAGCGGAAAAACATTCAGTACTTC
cdr3_aa: CASSVASGQRKNIQYF

v_call: TRBV5-1
d_call: .
j_call: TRBJ2-5
clone_size: .
cdr3_nt: TGCGCCAGCAGAGAACAGTTAGAAGAGACCCAGTACTTC
cdr3_aa: CASREQLEETQYF

v_call: TRBV21-1
d_call: .
j_call: TRBJ2-7
clone_size: .
cdr3_nt: TGTGCCAGCAGCAAAATGGCATCCCTCTCCGGGGGGAGACAGGGAAATTACGAGCAGTACTTC
cdr3_aa: CASSKMASLSGGRQGNYEQYF

v_call: TRBV25-1
d_call: .
j_call: TRBJ2-2
clone_size: .
cdr3_nt: TGTGCCAGCAGTATTTTCGGGACTCTAAACACCGGGGAGCTGTTTTTT
cdr3_aa: CASSIFGTLNTGELFF

v_call: TRBV5-4
d_call: TRBD1
j_call: TRBJ1-2
clone_size: .
cdr3_nt: TGTGCCAGCAGCCCTACAGGGACAGACTATGGCTACACCTTC
cdr3_aa: CASSPTGTDYGYTF

v_call: TRBV5-1
d_call: .
j_call: TRBJ2-7
clone_size: .
cdr3_nt: TGCGCCAGCAGCTTGTCGGAGGCCCTTTACGAGCAGTACTTC
cdr3_aa: CASSLSEALYEQYF

v_call: TRBV6-1
d_call: TRBD2
j_call: TRBJ2-3
clone_size: .
cdr3_nt: TGTGCCAGCAGTGAAGCGGTTTTCCGCGGGAGGAGAAAGGTCACAGATACGCAGTATTTT
cdr3_aa: CASSEAVFRGRRKVTDTQYF

v_call: TRBV5-5
d_call: .
j_call: TRBJ2-3
clone_size: .
cdr3_nt: TGTGCCAGCACACCGAGGTTTGGGGCAGATACGCAGTATTTT
cdr3_aa: CASTPRFGADTQYF

v_call: TRBV28
d_call: TRBD1
j_call: TRBJ2-7
clone_size: medium-sized
cdr3_nt: TGTGCCAGCAAACGGACAGGGACCTACGAGCAGTACTTC
cdr3_aa: CASKRTGTYEQYF

v_call: TRBV5-1
d_call: TRBD2
j_call: TRBJ2-2
clone_size: .
cdr3_nt: TGCGCCAGCAGCTCGGGACTAGCCCCTTCCGGGGAGCTGTTTTTT
cdr3_aa: CASSSGLAPSGELFF

v_call: TRBV6-5
d_call: .
j_call: TRBJ2-4
clone_size: .
cdr3_nt: TGTGCCAGCAGTTACGGGCTGGGCCCCCAAAACATTCAGTACTTC
cdr3_aa: CASSYGLGPQNIQYF

v_call: TRBV10-1
d_call: TRBD1
j_call: TRBJ2-5
clone_size: .
cdr3_nt: TGCGCCATGTCCTGGACAGGGGGGGAGACCCAGTACTTC
cdr3_aa: CAMSWTGGETQYF

v_call: TRBV2
d_call: TRBD1
j_call: TRBJ1-2
clone_size: .
cdr3_nt: TGTGCCAGCAGTGGGGGGACAGGGCATGGCTACACCTTC
cdr3_aa: CASSGGTGHGYTF

v_call: TRBV11-3
d_call: TRBD1
j_call: TRBJ2-1
clone_size: .
cdr3_nt: TGTGCCAGCAGCGCGACGGGACAGCTATACAATGAGCAGTTCTTC
cdr3_aa: CASSATGQLYNEQFF

v_call: TRBV5-1
d_call: TRBD1
j_call: TRBJ2-2
clone_size: .
cdr3_nt: TGCGCCAGCAGCTTGGGACAGGGCGCTATCACCGGGGAGCTGTTTTTT
cdr3_aa: CASSLGQGAITGELFF

v_call: TRBV7-8
d_call: .
j_call: TRBJ1-4
clone_size: .
cdr3_nt: TGTGCCAGCAGCTCCGTAGGGTCGGTCGGGGAAAAACTGTTTTTT
cdr3_aa: CASSSVGSVGEKLFF

v_call: TRBV30
d_call: .
j_call: TRBJ2-2
clone_size: .
cdr3_nt: TGTGCCTGGAGTCGCGGGACCGGGGAGCTGTTTTTT
cdr3_aa: CAWSRGTGELFF